Listed below are T cell receptor beta chains from one sample, sequenced in a study of T cells in Graves' hyperthyroidism and ophthalmopathy. TCRdb re-derived calls from the multiplex PCR reads in MiXCR, one entry per CDR3 protein. The sample carries fewer than 500,000 distinct CDR3 sequences, more than 12% recorded once. The sample comprised blood. All receptors derive from a woman in her 30s with Graves' ophthalmopathy. CDR3s include the opening cysteine and the closing phenylalanine or tryptophan. The D gene is left open where the match is weak. A row's size may be missing; if present it is once, few, many or a size class.

v_gene	d_gene	j_gene	abundance	CDR3aa
TRBV7-9	.	TRBJ1-6	.	CASSNWQGPTSSYNSPLHF
TRBV4-1	.	TRBJ1-3	.	CASSQVDFSREIGGNTIYF
TRBV28	TRBD1	TRBJ2-5	many	CASSSSLGTGEETQYF
TRBV7-9	TRBD2	TRBJ2-1	.	CASSALTSHEQFF
TRBV5-6	TRBD1	TRBJ2-1	many	CASSFYGTGGHNEQFF
TRBV27	TRBD1	TRBJ2-3	many	CASTRDSNPSDTQYF
TRBV5-1	TRBD2	TRBJ2-5	many	CASSFGTSSETQYF
TRBV10-3	.	TRBJ1-5	.	CAISEAGVGQPQHF
TRBV12-3/TRBV12-4	.	TRBJ1-1	many	CASSLMGNTEAFF
TRBV28	.	TRBJ1-5	many	CASRPLARQPQHF
TRBV3-1	TRBD2	TRBJ2-1	many	CASSQRASGGNNEQFF
TRBV18	.	TRBJ1-5	many	CASSKGGELGNQPQHF
TRBV19	.	TRBJ2-1	few	CASATGGVLGEQFF
TRBV6-1	.	TRBJ2-7	few	CASSPGIRNSYYEQYF
TRBV7-2	TRBD2	TRBJ2-7	.	CASSSSGGKPYEQYF
TRBV6-1	.	TRBJ1-1	many	CASSEALVAFF
TRBV7-2	.	TRBJ2-5	many	CASSLGTHQETQYF
TRBV11-2	.	TRBJ2-7	many	CASSAHVGGPEQYF
TRBV7-9	TRBD1	TRBJ2-7	many	CASSPRGTGTYEQYF
TRBV6-1	.	TRBJ2-2	many	CASRRGKNTGDLFF
TRBV13	TRBD2	TRBJ2-1	few	CASSLGTSGGAKYENEQFF
TRBV2	.	TRBJ2-2	many	CASSDRVLTGELFF
TRBV30	.	TRBJ1-6	few	CAWRQLNSPLHF
TRBV20-1	TRBD1	TRBJ1-6	many	CSARRGQYNSPLHF
TRBV3-1	.	TRBJ2-3	many	CASSPRGTRGTDTQYF
TRBV2	.	TRBJ1-2	many	CASSRSYGYTF
TRBV3-1	.	TRBJ2-2	many	CASSQGGGVPGELFF
TRBV30	.	TRBJ2-7	many	CAWIEAHSRSYEQYF
TRBV29-1	.	TRBJ2-7	many	CSVEVGGNSGQYF
TRBV6-5	TRBD2	TRBJ2-5	many	CASSLRSGGGGETQYF
TRBV28	TRBD2	TRBJ2-1	many	CASRGLAKLFDPYNEQFF
TRBV6-1	.	TRBJ1-6	many	CASSFRTARGNSPLHF
TRBV30	.	TRBJ2-1	many	CAWSVLGGNEQFF